This T cell receptor beta chain was profiled in a study of blood T cell repertoires in COVID-19. Using immunoSEQ multiplex PCR, the repertoire was profiled, and TCRdb retains in-frame clones only, with some absent. The data show under 300,000 clones, 84% seen once. CDR3 length: 13 amino acids. After removal of 10 bases from V and 8 bases from J, the junction contained 8 bases not matched to a gene. Per germline, CDR1 MDHEN and CDR2 SYDVKM. The specimen was peripheral blood. The chain combines TRBV28 with TRBJ1-4; 9 bases map to TRBD1. The sequence was obtained from a woman aged 35 to 49 who had recovered from COVID-19. In nucleotides, the CDR3 is TGTGCCACTACGACAGGGGGGAAAGAAAAACTGTTTTTT. Its translation is CATTTGGKEKLFF. The complete variable domain, with remaining parts taken from reference TRBV28 and TRBJ1-4, reads DVKVTQSSRYLVKRTGEKVFLECVQDMDHENMFWYRQDPGLGLRLIYFSYDVKMKEKGDIPEGYSVSREKKERFSLILESASTNQTSMYLCATTTGGKEKLFFGSGTQLSVL.